These 17 T cell receptor beta chains originate from one sample sequenced in a study of cytomegalovirus exposure and HLA in healthy donors. PCR employed 60 Vbeta and 13 Jbeta primers. Measured with immunoSEQ multiplex PCR; TCRdb has only the in-frame clones, and not every one. Of about 160,000 clones in the sample, around 64% were seen once. Sequencing was performed on PBMCs. Receptor source: a woman aged 25 to 39 in good health and CMV-seronegative.

V gene TRBV7-2 combines with J gene TRBJ2-2; 11 bases align to TRBD2. This CDR3 comprises 15 residues. After removal of 5 bases from V and 3 bases from J, the junction contained 2 bases not matched to a gene. The germline V gene encodes CDR1 SGHTA and CDR2 FQGNSA. CDR3 in DNA: TGTGCCAGCAGCGCGGGACTAGCGGACACCGGGGAGCTGTTTTTT. Its translation is CASSAGLADTGELFF.

This chain joins TRBV6-1 and TRBJ1-4; 8 nucleotides line up with TRBD1. The trim removed 8 bases at V and 4 bases at J, leaving 9 bases unmatched. Germline assignment: CDR1 MNHNS and CDR2 SASEGT. The CDR3 sequence is 15 residues long. CDR3 protein: CASVKPGQVNEKLFF. In DNA, the CDR3 is TGTGCCAGCGTCAAACCGGGACAGGTTAATGAAAAACTGTTTTTT.

The chain combines TRBV4-3 with TRBJ1-6; D is unclear. Germline V gene sequence: CDR1 LGHNA, CDR2 YSLEER. V lost 7 bases and J lost 0, with 7 bases in between. This CDR3 is 14 amino acids long. The CDR3 nucleotides are TGCGCCAGCACTTCAGGCTCCTATAATTCACCCCTCCACTTT. Translated: CASTSGSYNSPLHF.

This chain links TRBV19 with TRBJ2-5; 12 bases map to TRBD1. Trimming took 3 bases from V and 4 from J; bases not matched to a gene: 6. The germline V gene has CDR1 LNHDA and CDR2 SQIVND (reference sequence). The CDR3 is 16 residues long. CDR3 sequence (DNA): TGTGCCAGTAGTATTGGCGGGACAGGGGGCGGAGAGACCCAGTACTTC. It yields the protein CASSIGGTGGGETQYF. The full variable domain, its missing parts supplied by reference TRBV19 and TRBJ2-5, is DGGITQSPKYLFRKEGQNVTLSCEQNLNHDAMYWYRQDPGQGLRLIYYSQIVNDFQKGDIAEGYSVSREKKESFPLTVTSAQKNPTAFYLCASSIGGTGGGETQYFGPGTRLLVL.

This clone has more than one count but fewer than ten. The chain uses TRBV2 and TRBJ1-2; 10 bases align to TRBD1. V trimming: 6 bases; J trimming: 4 bases; junction bases outside the gene matches: 2. In germline, CDR1 is SNHLY, CDR2 FYNNEI. The CDR3 totals 13 residues. DNA of the CDR3: TGTGCCAGCAGGGGGGACAGGGGCTATGGCTACACCTTC. Protein sequence: CASRGDRGYGYTF.

The chain combines TRBV18 with TRBJ1-1; D is uncertain. Germline V CDR1 and CDR2: KGHSH, LQKENI. V was cut by 2 bases and J by 4 bases, with 14 bases left in between. The CDR3 contains 15 residues. The CDR3 protein is CASSPMNTEITEAFF. In DNA form, the CDR3 reads TGTGCCAGCTCACCAATGAACACAGAGATCACTGAAGCTTTCTTT.

The chain has TRBV7-8 and TRBJ2-2, with 9 bases identical to TRBD2. V was pared by 5 bases and J by 5 bases, with 6 bases of the junction left unmatched. The CDR3 has 15 residues. Germline lookup yields CDR1 SGHVS and CDR2 FQNEAQ. The CDR3 is CASSKTSGPTGELFF. The CDR3 nucleotides read TGTGCCAGCAGCAAGACTAGCGGACCTACCGGGGAGCTGTTTTTT.

V gene TRBV28 combines with J gene TRBJ2-1; 9 bases line up with TRBD2. The CDR3 contains 15 residues. The trim removed 5 bases at V and 7 bases at J, leaving 9 bases unmatched. The germline V gene has CDR1 MDHEN and CDR2 SYDVKM. CDR3 coding DNA: TGTGCCAGCAGTGCAGTGGCGGGAGGGGCAAATGAGCAGTTCTTC. Its translation is CASSAVAGGANEQFF.

About this clone itself: Other DNA sequences of this sample code for an identical CDR3. The rearrangement links TRBV6-1 to TRBJ2-3; 7 bases map to TRBD1. Trimming took 1 base from V and 3 from J; bases not matched to a gene: 4. CDR1 is MNHNS, CDR2 SASEGT, per germline. The CDR3 contains 15 residues. The CDR3 region has the DNA TGTGCCAGCAGTGAAGACGCAGGGGGAACAGATACGCAGTATTTT. This sequence encodes CASSEDAGGTDTQYF.

The chain joins TRBV12-5 to TRBJ2-3; D possibly corresponds to TRBD2 (5 bases). This CDR3 is built from 13 residues. Trimming stripped 3 bases from V and 4 bases from J, with 8 bases between. Germline values: CDR1 LGHNT, CDR2 FRNRAP. The CDR3 loop is CASGFGLSDTQYF. The CDR3 DNA sequence: TGTGCTAGTGGTTTTGGACTTTCAGATACGCAGTATTTT. Full variable domain (outside the CDR3, taken from reference TRBV12-5 and TRBJ2-3): DARVTQTPRHKVTEMGQEVTMRCQPILGHNTVFWYRQTMMQGLELLAYFRNRAPLDDSGMPKDRFSAEMPDATLATLKIQPSEPRDSAVYFCASGFGLSDTQYFGPGTRLTVL.

The chain employs TRBV27 and TRBJ1-6, with D perhaps TRBD1 (5 bases). V lost 3 bases to trimming and J lost 1 base, with 13 bases between them. Germline values: CDR1 MNHEY, CDR2 SMNVEV (reference sequence). The CDR3 sequence is 17 residues long. CDR3 sequence (DNA): TGTGCCAGCAGTTTCCTCCCGGGGGTGTCCTATAATTCACCCCTCCACTTT. It translates to CASSFLPGVSYNSPLHF.

As regards this clone: The junction departs from germline at one end; a sequencing error may be responsible. The V and J genes are TRBV7-7 and TRBJ2-1, with D perhaps matching TRBD2 (6 bases). Germline lookup yields CDR1 SSHAT and CDR2 FNYEAQ (reference sequence). The CDR3 totals 17 residues. The CDR3 loop is CASSLEEGSRYGNEQFF. The CDR3 DNA reads as TGTGCTAGCAGCTTAGAGGAGGGATCGCGGTATGGCAATGAGCAGTTCTTC.

This rearrangement joins TRBV27 to TRBJ2-2; 12 positions match TRBD2. The CDR3 is 16 amino acids. V lost 7 bases, J lost 5 bases, and 8 bases stayed unmatched. Germline CDR1 reads MNHEY; CDR2 reads SMNVEV (reference sequence). CDR3 sequence (DNA): TGTGCCAGCATCTCCCCCGGGACTAGCGGGACCGGGGAGCTGTTTTTT. It encodes CASISPGTSGTGELFF.

The chain has TRBV2 and TRBJ2-7; tentative D call: TRBD2 (6 bases). The CDR3 length is 13 residues. With 6 bases removed from V and 3 bases from J, the gap between germline ends came to 12 bases. Germline V gene lookup returns CDR1 SNHLY and CDR2 FYNNEI. CDR3 in DNA: TGTGCCAGCAGGGAGGGGACTGACTACGAGCAGTACTTC. Translation gives CASREGTDYEQYF.

This clone was picked up one time. The chain's CDR3 is CASSPPLGSNGADTQYF. The CDR3 DNA follows: TGTGCCAGCTCACCCCCACTTGGGAGCAATGGGGCAGATACGCAGTATTTT. V usage is TRBV18 and J usage is TRBJ2-3; possible D gene TRBD2, 5 bases. V was clipped by 3 bases and J by 4 bases, with 20 bases between them. This CDR3 contains 17 residues. Germline assignment: CDR1 KGHSH and CDR2 LQKENI.

Regarding this clone: Its ends do not fully match the called genes, so a read error is possible. The V call is TRBV6-6, the J call TRBJ2-7; the D gene is possibly TRBD2 (5 bases). Germline-derived CDR1 and CDR2 are MNHNY and SVGAGI (reference sequence). This CDR3 region has 10 residues. The CDR3 DNA follows: TGTGCCAGCAGACGGGATTCATGGGACTTC. Amino acid sequence: CASRRDSWDF.

The chain employs TRBV4-3 and TRBJ1-4, with 7 nucleotides matching TRBD1. Per the germline V gene, CDR1 is LGHNA and CDR2 is YSLEER. This CDR3 spans 18 amino acids. Unmatched junction bases numbered 7, after V lost 0 bases and J lost 0 bases. The DNA of the CDR3 is TGCGCCAGCAGCCAAGATACCGGGACAGTCCCAACTAATGAAAAACTGTTTTTT. The encoded protein is CASSQDTGTVPTNEKLFF.